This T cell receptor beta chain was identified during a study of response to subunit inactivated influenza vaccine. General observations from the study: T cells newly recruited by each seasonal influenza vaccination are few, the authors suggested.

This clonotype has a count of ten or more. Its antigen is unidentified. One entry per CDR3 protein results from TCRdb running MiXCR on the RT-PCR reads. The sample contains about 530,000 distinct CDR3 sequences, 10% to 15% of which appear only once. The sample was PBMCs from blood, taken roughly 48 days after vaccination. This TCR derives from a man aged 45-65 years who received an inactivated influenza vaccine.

This CDR3 reads CASSLAGTVNTGELFF. CDR3 coding DNA: TGTGCCAGCAGCTTAGCCGGGACAGTGAACACCGGGGAGCTGTTTTTT. The V gene is TRBV7-2, the J gene TRBJ2-2; 7 nucleotides match TRBD1. Germline V CDR1 and CDR2: SGHTA, FQGNSA. The CDR3 is 16 amino acids. The J segment lost 1 base and the V segment lost 0 bases, leaving 2 bases of the junction unmatched.